Sequencing of this T cell receptor (beta chain) was carried out in a study of blood T cell repertoires in COVID-19. The table came from immunoSEQ multiplex PCR; TCRdb's copy has only in-frame clones and leaves some out. The table lists around 70,000 clones, approximately 80% of them singletons. The germline V gene encodes CDR1 SGHRS and CDR2 YFSETQ. Between the trimmed V and J ends, which lost 0 bases and 0 bases, there was a span of 10 bases. CDR3 length: 17 amino acids. The sample consisted of peripheral blood. The rearrangement joins TRBV5-1 to TRBJ1-6; D gene unclear. The TCR comes from a man aged 80 or over with acute or convalescent COVID-19. This CDR3 reads CASSLAGLSSYNSPLHF. DNA of the CDR3: TGCGCCAGCAGCTTGGCAGGTCTTAGCTCCTATAATTCACCCCTCCACTTT. The full variable domain, rest sourced from reference TRBV5-1 and TRBJ1-6, is KAGVTQTPRYLIKTRGQQVTLSCSPISGHRSVSWYQQTPGQGLQFLFEYFSETQRNKGNFPGRFSGRQFSNSRSEMNVSTLELGDSALYLCASSLAGLSSYNSPLHFGNGTRLTVT.